This T cell receptor (beta chain) was captured in a study of T cells in women clearing cervical HPV infection. Study results and caveats: Repertoire richness, not evenness, was significantly elevated in CIN3+ cases versus controls.

Genomic DNA, averaging roughly 1,200 ng per sample, yielded TCR beta CDR3 via immunoSEQ. Libraries were prepared by immunoSEQ multiplex PCR; TCRdb keeps only in-frame clonotypes and omits some of them. Its listing shows fewer than 50,000 clones. In the case of this clone: The antigen is undetermined. The read ends 3 residues before the CDR3 terminus; that terminus is restored from the germline J gene.

Prevalent HPV16 infections were excluded; only incident single HPV16 infections included. V lost 6 bases to trimming and J lost 4 bases; unmatched junction nucleotides: 6. The germline gives CDR1 DFQATT, CDR2 SNEGSKA (reference sequence). The CDR3 loop spans 13 amino acids. The sequence came from a woman between 18 and 69 years old with a cervical HPV16 infection that either progressed to CIN3+ or cleared (not recorded which). The specimen was blood buffy coat. The rearrangement links TRBV20-1 to TRBJ2-3; TRBD2 matches at 8 bases. Partial CDR3 DNA: TGCAGTGCCCGGGGGGGGTACGCAGATACG. It codes for CSARGGYADT. The entire CDR3 sequence reads CSARGGYADTQYF.